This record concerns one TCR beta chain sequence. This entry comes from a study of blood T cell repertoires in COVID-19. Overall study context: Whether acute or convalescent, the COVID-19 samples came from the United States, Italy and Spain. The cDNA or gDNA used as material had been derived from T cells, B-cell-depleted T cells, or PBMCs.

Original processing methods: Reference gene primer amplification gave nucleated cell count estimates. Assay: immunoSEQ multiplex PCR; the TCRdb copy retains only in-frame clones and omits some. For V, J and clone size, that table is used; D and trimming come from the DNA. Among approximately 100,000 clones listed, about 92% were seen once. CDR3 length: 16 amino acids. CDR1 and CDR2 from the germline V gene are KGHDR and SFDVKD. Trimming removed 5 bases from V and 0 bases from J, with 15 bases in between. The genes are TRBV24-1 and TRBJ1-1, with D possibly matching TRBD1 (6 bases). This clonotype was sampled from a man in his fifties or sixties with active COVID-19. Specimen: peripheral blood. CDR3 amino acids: CATSAVTGLVNTEAFF. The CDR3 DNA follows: TGTGCCACCAGTGCCGTGACAGGTCTGGTGAACACTGAAGCTTTCTTT.